This TCR beta chain was sequenced in a study of T cells in Graves' hyperthyroidism and ophthalmopathy. General observations from the study: In validation, the model predicted ophthalmopathy. These predictions came a median about 6.5 months before onset. Expanded thyroid clonotypes (above 0.001) were mostly also found in blood. In the analysis, a 13 V-J model separated ophthalmopathy from stable hyperthyroidism.

This CDR3 comprises 15 residues. Germline CDR1 and CDR2: MNHNY and SVGAGI (reference sequence). The trim removed 2 bases at V and 2 bases at J, leaving 2 bases unmatched. This clonotype was recorded a few times. Its specificity is unknown. Regions amplified from RNA transcripts were the TCR beta CDR3 regions. Carried out on the TCR CDR3, a first-round RT-PCR used the HTBI primer set. TCRdb passed the multiplex PCR reads through MiXCR, listing each CDR3 protein once. The repertoire includes about half a million distinct CDR3 sequences, 16% of them detected once, and around 32% sits in the top ten. The chain carries TRBV6-6 and TRBJ2-1, with 8 bases fitting TRBD2. Material for sequencing was blood. This TCR was recovered from a young woman with Graves' ophthalmopathy. CDR3 sequence (DNA): TGTGCCAGCAGTTACACTAGCGGAGCCTACAATGAGCAGTTCTTC. Amino acids: CASSYTSGAYNEQFF.